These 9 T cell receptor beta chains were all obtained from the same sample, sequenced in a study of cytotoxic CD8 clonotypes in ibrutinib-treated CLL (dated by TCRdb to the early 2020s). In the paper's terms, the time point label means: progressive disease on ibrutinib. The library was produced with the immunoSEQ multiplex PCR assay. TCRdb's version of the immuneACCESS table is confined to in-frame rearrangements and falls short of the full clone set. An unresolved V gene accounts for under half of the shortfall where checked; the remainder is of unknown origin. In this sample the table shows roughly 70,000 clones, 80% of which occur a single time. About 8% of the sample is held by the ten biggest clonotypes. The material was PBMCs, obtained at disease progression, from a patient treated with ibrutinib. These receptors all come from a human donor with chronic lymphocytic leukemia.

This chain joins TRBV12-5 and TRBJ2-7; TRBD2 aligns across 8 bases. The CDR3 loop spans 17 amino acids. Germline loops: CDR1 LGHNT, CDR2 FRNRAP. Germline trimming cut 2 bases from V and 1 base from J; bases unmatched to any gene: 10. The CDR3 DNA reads TGTGCTAGTGGTTTGTCCGGGGGGGCGGGATCGTCCTACGAGCAGTACTTC. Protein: CASGLSGGAGSSYEQYF. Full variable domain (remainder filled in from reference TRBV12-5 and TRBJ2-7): DARVTQTPRHKVTEMGQEVTMRCQPILGHNTVFWYRQTMMQGLELLAYFRNRAPLDDSGMPKDRFSAEMPDATLATLKIQPSEPRDSAVYFCASGLSGGAGSSYEQYFGPGTRLTVT.

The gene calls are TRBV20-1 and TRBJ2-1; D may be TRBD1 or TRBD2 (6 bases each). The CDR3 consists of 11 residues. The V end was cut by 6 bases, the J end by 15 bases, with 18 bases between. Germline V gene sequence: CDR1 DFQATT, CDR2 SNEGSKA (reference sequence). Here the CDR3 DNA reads TGCAGTGCCAGAAGGCGGGACACATCGTTCTTC. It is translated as CSARRRDTSFF.

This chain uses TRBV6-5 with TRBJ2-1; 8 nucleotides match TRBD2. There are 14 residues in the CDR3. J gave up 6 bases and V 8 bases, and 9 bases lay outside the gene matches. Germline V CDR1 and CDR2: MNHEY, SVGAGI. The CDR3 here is CASQGLAGVNEQFF. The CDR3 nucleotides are TGTGCCAGCCAGGGGCTAGCGGGTGTCAATGAGCAGTTCTTC.

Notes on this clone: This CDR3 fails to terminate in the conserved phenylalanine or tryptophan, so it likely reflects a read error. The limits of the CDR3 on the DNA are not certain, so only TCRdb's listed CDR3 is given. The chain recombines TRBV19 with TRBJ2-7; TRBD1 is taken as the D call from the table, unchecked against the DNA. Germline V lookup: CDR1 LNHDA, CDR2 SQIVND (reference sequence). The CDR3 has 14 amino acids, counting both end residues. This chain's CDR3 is CASSIDLPYRHLSL.

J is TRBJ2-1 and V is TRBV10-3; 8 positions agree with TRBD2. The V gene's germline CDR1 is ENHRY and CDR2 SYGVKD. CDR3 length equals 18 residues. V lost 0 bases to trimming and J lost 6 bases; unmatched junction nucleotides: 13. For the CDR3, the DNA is TGTGCCATCAGTGAGTCGACCCCAATTGAGGCGGGGGGCAATGAGCAGTTCTTC. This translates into CAISESTPIEAGGNEQFF.

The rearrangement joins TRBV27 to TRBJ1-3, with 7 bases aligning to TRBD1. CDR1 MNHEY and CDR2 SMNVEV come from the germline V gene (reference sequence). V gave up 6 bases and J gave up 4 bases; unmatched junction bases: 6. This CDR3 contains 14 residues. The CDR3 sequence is CASSDHRGGNTIYF. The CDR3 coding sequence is TGTGCCAGCAGCGACCACAGGGGAGGAAACACCATATATTTT.

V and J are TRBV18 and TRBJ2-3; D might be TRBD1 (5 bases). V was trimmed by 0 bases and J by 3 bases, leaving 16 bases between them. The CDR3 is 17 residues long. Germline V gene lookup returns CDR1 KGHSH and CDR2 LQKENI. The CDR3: CASSPPKGSPGTDTQYF. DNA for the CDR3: TGTGCCAGCTCACCACCAAAGGGTTCCCCAGGGACAGATACGCAGTATTTT. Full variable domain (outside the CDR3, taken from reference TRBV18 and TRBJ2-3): NAGVMQNPRHLVRRRGQEARLRCSPMKGHSHVYWYRQLPEEGLKFMVYLQKENIIDESGMPKERFSAEFPKEGPSILRIQQVVRGDSAAYFCASSPPKGSPGTDTQYFGPGTRLTVL.

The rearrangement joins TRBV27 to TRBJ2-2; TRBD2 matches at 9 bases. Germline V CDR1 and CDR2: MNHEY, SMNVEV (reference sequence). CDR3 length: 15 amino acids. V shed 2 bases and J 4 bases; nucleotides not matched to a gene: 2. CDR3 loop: CASSLATSGTGELFF. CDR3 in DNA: TGTGCCAGCAGTTTAGCGACTAGCGGCACCGGGGAGCTGTTTTTT.

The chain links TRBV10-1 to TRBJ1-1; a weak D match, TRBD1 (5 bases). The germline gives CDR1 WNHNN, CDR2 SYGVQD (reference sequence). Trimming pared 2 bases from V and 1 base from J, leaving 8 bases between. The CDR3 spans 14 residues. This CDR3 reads CASSERTTNTEAFF. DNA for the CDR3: TGCGCCAGCAGTGAGAGGACAACGAACACTGAAGCTTTCTTT.